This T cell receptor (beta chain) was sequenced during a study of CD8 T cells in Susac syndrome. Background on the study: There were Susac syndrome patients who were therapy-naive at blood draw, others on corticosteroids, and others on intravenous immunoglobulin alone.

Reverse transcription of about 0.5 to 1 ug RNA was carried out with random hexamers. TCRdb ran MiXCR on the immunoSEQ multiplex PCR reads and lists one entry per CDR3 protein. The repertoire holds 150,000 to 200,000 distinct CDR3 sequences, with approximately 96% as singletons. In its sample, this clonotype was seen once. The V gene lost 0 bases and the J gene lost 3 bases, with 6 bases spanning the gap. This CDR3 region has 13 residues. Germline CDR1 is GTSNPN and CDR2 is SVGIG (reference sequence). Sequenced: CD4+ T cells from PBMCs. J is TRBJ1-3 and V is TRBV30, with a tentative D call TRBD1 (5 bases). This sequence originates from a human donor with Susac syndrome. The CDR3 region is CAWSVGDGNTIYF. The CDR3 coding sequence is TGTGCCTGGAGTGTAGGGGATGGAAACACCATATATTTT.